This TCR beta chain appears in the sequencing data of a study of a mutant IDH1 vaccine in newly diagnosed glioma. The wider study: Eight vaccine injections were given to patients in weeks 1, 3, 5, 7, 11, 15, 19 and 23. Vaccines began 4-6 weeks after radiotherapy alone, or with temozolomide cycles.

Data came from immunoSEQ multiplex PCR; TCRdb stores just in-frame clones and leaves some out. Found here are roughly 30,000 clones, about 80% of them singletons; the top ten hold roughly 22%. The CDR3 has 18 amino acids. Germline loops: CDR1 SNHLY, CDR2 FYNNEI. The V segment lost 4 bases and the J segment 3 bases; nucleotides outside the gene matches: 5. To note about this clone: Its antigen is not identified.

The sample's time point: week 5, during vaccination. A single vaccine dose contained 300 ug of mutant IDH1 20-mer peptide, and topical imiquimod was used with it. The sample in question was PBMCs, obtained from a glioma patient whose treatment included an IDH1 peptide vaccine. This sequence joins TRBV2 and TRBJ2-2; 16 bases are shared with TRBD2. The sequence was collected from a man aged 30 to 45 with glioma. The CDR3 coding sequence is TGTGCCAGCAGTGTCGGGACTAGCGGGAGGGCCGACACCGGGGAGCTGTTTTTT. This sequence encodes CASSVGTSGRADTGELFF.